Listed below are T cell receptor beta chains from one sample, sequenced in a study of T-cell memory formation after mild COVID-19. A single record per CDR3 protein comes from TCRdb applying MiXCR to the 5' RACE reads. The sample comprises about 350,000 distinct CDR3 sequences, roughly 13% of which are singletons, and 20% to 25% rests with the top ten. Sequenced material: PBMCs or a T cell subset sorted from them (not recorded which). The receptors shown here come from a man aged 18 to 29 who had mild COVID-19 (a few samples of this study predate the infection). Cell type and time point are not known. Each CDR3 is given with its conserved first and last residue. Clone size is not always given. Where it is, it says once, few, many or a class for expanded clones.

TRBJ2-7 | few | TRBV5-1 | CASSPKTGNSYEQYF
TRBJ2-5 | . | TRBV4-3 | CASSQDRQETQYF
TRBJ1-2 | . | TRBV12-3/TRBV12-4 | CASRPTVNYGYTF
TRBJ1-1 | many | TRBV5-1 | CASSFRDPTHTEAFF
TRBJ1-1 | . | TRBV6-6 | CASRYTGAGNTEAFF
TRBJ1-1 | few | TRBV13 | CASSPGRITEAFF
TRBJ2-1 | few | TRBV4-3 | CASSKRGVNSYNEQFF
TRBJ2-5 | few | TRBV13 | CASSLWQLRETQYF
TRBJ1-2 | many | TRBV21-1 | CASTRGGVANYGYTF
TRBJ2-2 | few | TRBV4-2 | CASSRLGGGRTGELFF
TRBJ2-5 | few | TRBV13 | CASSRSGAQETQYF
TRBJ1-6 | . | TRBV7-9 | CASTPTALGSPLHF
TRBJ2-1 | . | TRBV9 | CARARDSQSHEQFF
TRBJ2-3 | few | TRBV7-6 | CASSYPYRGDTQYF
TRBJ1-5 | once | TRBV19 | CASRGQLTGGNQPQHF
TRBJ1-6 | . | TRBV6-5 | CASSFRGVSSYNSPLHF
TRBJ2-5 | few | TRBV12-3/TRBV12-4 | CASSFWESETQYF
TRBJ2-7 | few | TRBV4-1 | CASSQVGVAGNRLVRHEQYF
TRBJ2-1 | . | TRBV6-5 | CASSYAGWEQFF
TRBJ2-4 | many | TRBV12-3/TRBV12-4 | CASSLKPPLAKNIQYF
TRBJ2-2 | few | TRBV24-1 | CATSEGIWGMGLGNTGELFF
TRBJ1-2 | . | TRBV29-1 | CSEGEGYTF
TRBJ2-4 | . | TRBV5-1 | CASSLLEGTKNIQYF
TRBJ2-1 | few | TRBV4-3 | CASSQGRGLGDGSEQFF
TRBJ2-5 | . | TRBV10-3 | CAIRGTGVETQYF
TRBJ2-7 | many | TRBV12-5 | CASGPTTGVIEQYF